This TCR beta chain was found in a study of T-cell reconstitution after alpha-beta-depleted transplantation in children. The TCRbeta library incorporated unique molecular identifiers. In TCRdb, the PCR reads were re-called with MiXCR into one record per CDR3 protein. The table lists fewer than 550,000 distinct CDR3 sequences, over 10% of them singletons, with around 15% in the top ten. General observations from the study: There were reportedly several hundred expanded graft clones from which alpha-beta T cells came about two months after transplant.

V dropped 5 bases and J dropped 5; count of bases not matched to a gene: 5. The CDR3 runs 14 residues. Per germline, CDR1 SGHTA and CDR2 FQGNSA. In its sample, this clonotype was seen many times. Its antigen is currently unknown. V is TRBV7-2 and J is TRBJ1-1; TRBD1 aligns across 10 bases. The sample was PBMCs, mostly from graft donor cells, taken 180 days after TCRalphabeta/CD19-depleted stem cell transplant. The sequence came from a female patient aged 2-15 years who had a stem cell transplant for aplastic anemia, so the T cells may come from the graft donor. For the CDR3, the DNA is TGTGCCAGCAGCCGGACAGGGGGACGGACTGAAGCTTTCTTT. It is translated as CASSRTGGRTEAFF.